This T cell receptor beta chain was sequenced during a study of response to subunit inactivated influenza vaccine. Whole-study findings and limits: Authors suggested few new T cells are recruited by each seasonal influenza vaccination.

TCRdb called the RT-PCR reads again in MiXCR, with one record for every CDR3 protein. The top ten clones hold approximately 10% of a sample with about 780,000 distinct CDR3 sequences, around a sixth of them seen once. As to this clonotype: What it binds is unknown.

The sequence was obtained from a man in his fifties who received an inactivated influenza vaccine. Here the sequenced sample was PBMCs from blood, taken about 5 days after vaccination.

CDR3 protein: CATSEYDRFQETQYF. In DNA, the CDR3 is TGTGCCACCAGTGAATACGACAGGTTCCAAGAGACCCAGTACTTC. V is TRBV24-1 and J is TRBJ2-5; D is perhaps TRBD1 (6 bases). The length of the CDR3 is 15 residues. CDR1 KGHDR and CDR2 SFDVKD come from the germline V gene. V lost 4 bases to trimming and J lost 1 base, with 12 bases between them.